This TCR beta chain was captured by sequencing in a study of cytomegalovirus exposure and HLA in healthy donors. Study at large: An analysis done earlier identified some 120 million unique TCR beta sequences from about 179 million T cells. Study-wide findings and caveats: The authors considered a cluster of highly shared sequence variants likely to be a sequencing artifact. Among CMV-associated TCR beta chains, most appeared HLA-restricted in a later analysis.

PCR employed 60 Vbeta and 13 Jbeta primers. TCRdb keeps only in-frame clones here, not all; method: immunoSEQ multiplex PCR. The sample contains 150,000 to 200,000 clones, around 80% of which appear only once. Concerning this clone: Its antigen is undetermined.

Regarding donors, all were healthy bone marrow donors. J gave up 6 bases and V 5 bases, and 7 bases lay outside the gene matches. The CDR3 sequence is 16 residues long. CDR1 PRHDT and CDR2 FYEKMQ come from the germline V gene (reference sequence). J is TRBJ2-2 and V is TRBV13; 12 bases match TRBD2. This receptor was obtained from a woman in her thirties in good health and CMV-seronegative. Sample: PBMCs. The DNA for the CDR3 is TGTGCCAGCAGCCTGACTAGCGGGGGATTAGCCGGGGAGCTGTTTTTT. Translated, it gives CASSLTSGGLAGELFF.